What follows are 3 T cell receptor beta chains derived from one specimen sequenced in a study of T-cell reconstitution after alpha-beta-depleted transplantation in children. It was with unique molecular identifiers that the TCRbeta library was prepared. TCRdb recomputed calls from the PCR reads with MiXCR, one row per CDR3 protein. This table holds about 600,000 distinct CDR3 sequences, roughly 24% found once. The sample here was PBMCs, mostly from graft donor cells, taken 360 days after TCRalphabeta/CD19-depleted stem cell transplant. Receptor source: a boy in the first two years of life who had a stem cell transplant for acute myeloid leukemia, so the T cells may come from the graft donor.

In the case of this clonotype: The junction departs from the called germline gene at one end, perhaps through a read error. The V gene is TRBV20-1, the J gene TRBJ2-2; unclear D gene. CDR3 size: 14 residues. The germline V gene has CDR1 DFQATT and CDR2 SNEGSKA (reference sequence). The CDR3 is CSAGDKLNTGELFF. For the CDR3, the DNA is TGCAGTGCTGGAGACAAACTAAACACCGGGGAGCTGTTTTTT.

This clonotype was picked up many times. The V gene is TRBV25-1, the J gene TRBJ2-7; tentative D call: TRBD1 (8 bases). The CDR3 totals 20 residues. Trimming cost V 6 bases and J 2 bases, with 32 bases left between them. Germline V gives CDR1 MGHDK, CDR2 SYGVNS. The CDR3 DNA is TGTGCCAGCAGCAATACAATGGGGGAGGGCGGACAGGGTCCTCCCTACGAGCAGTACTTC. Translated: CASSNTMGEGGQGPPYEQYF.

In its sample, this clonotype was seen a few times. The rearrangement links TRBV12-3 or TRBV12-4 to TRBJ1-1, with 8 bases lining up with TRBD1. Trimming at V came to 6 bases and at J to 3 bases, leaving 12 bases not matched to a gene. The CDR3 length is 16 residues. Here the CDR3 DNA reads TGTGCCAGCAGCCCGGACAGGGTGATAGGGGACACTGAAGCTTTCTTT. As protein: CASSPDRVIGDTEAFF.